This T cell receptor beta chain was recorded in a study of blood T cell repertoires in COVID-19. Across the study: T cells, B-cell-depleted T cells, or PBMCs provided the cDNA or gDNA that served as material.

Data came from immunoSEQ multiplex PCR; TCRdb stores just in-frame clones and leaves some out. The top ten hold under 8.5% of the sample, which has around 100,000 clones, 90% seen once. The CDR3 covers 13 residues. CDR1 is MDHEN and CDR2 is SYDVKM in the germline V gene. V was cut by 2 bases and J by 4 bases, with 8 bases left in between. The TCR originated in a man between 18 and 29 years old with COVID-19, enrolled during active disease. The chain uses TRBV28 and TRBJ1-2; a weak D match, TRBD1 (5 bases). The sample was peripheral blood. CDR3 amino acids: CASSLGDFYGYTF. CDR3 in DNA: TGTGCCAGCAGTTTAGGGGACTTCTATGGCTACACCTTC.